The text below deals with one T cell receptor (beta chain). This sample is drawn from a study of blood T cell repertoires in COVID-19. Participant ages covered about 18 to 100 years across 20 to 25 US areas. Only in-frame clones appear in the TCRdb table, and some are missing; sequencing was by immunoSEQ multiplex PCR. The sample lists more than 100,000 clones, about 88% seen once, with more than 2% in the top ten. The CDR3 runs to 15 residues. The germline V and J ends were trimmed by 3 bases and 4 bases, with 16 bases remaining between them. The germline gives CDR1 SGHRS, CDR2 YFSETQ. This sequence joins TRBV5-1 and TRBJ1-1; maybe TRBD1 (6 bases). This TCR derives from a middle-aged man with acute COVID-19. Material: PBMCs or T cells enriched from blood (not recorded which). CDR3 sequence reads: CASSSTGNPGTEAFF. CDR3 sequence (DNA): TGCGCCAGCAGCTCCACAGGGAATCCGGGCACTGAAGCTTTCTTT.